This section outlines one T cell receptor (beta chain) sequence together with its context. Its specificity is not known. This sample is part of a study of OX40 agonist ivuxolimab in advanced cancers. Study summary: Of the patients, three showed partial responses, one with hepatocellular carcinoma and two with cutaneous melanoma.

Study results and caveats: The expanded peripheral T cells' antigen specificity was not determined. At doses 0.1 to 3.0 mg/kg, CD4+ and CD8+ clones expanded.

In germline, CDR1 is SGDLS, CDR2 YYNGEE. The CDR3 covers 14 residues. V lost 0 bases, J lost 7 bases, and 13 bases lay in between. If patients had autoimmune disease history or systemic immunosuppression, they were excluded. Sequencing used immunoSEQ multiplex PCR; TCRdb keeps in-frame clones, though not all of them. The sample yields around 72,000 clones, 80% to 90% seen once. The material sequenced was CD4+ or CD8+ T cells sorted from blood, taken in a trial of the OX40 agonist ivuxolimab. The source of this sequence is an adult with an advanced solid tumor such as melanoma, head and neck, liver or kidney cancer. V is TRBV9 and J is TRBJ1-1, with D perhaps TRBD1 (5 bases). CDR3 sequence reads: CASSVELGAGEAFF. CDR3 nucleotide sequence: TGTGCCAGCAGCGTAGAATTAGGGGCGGGTGAAGCTTTCTTT.